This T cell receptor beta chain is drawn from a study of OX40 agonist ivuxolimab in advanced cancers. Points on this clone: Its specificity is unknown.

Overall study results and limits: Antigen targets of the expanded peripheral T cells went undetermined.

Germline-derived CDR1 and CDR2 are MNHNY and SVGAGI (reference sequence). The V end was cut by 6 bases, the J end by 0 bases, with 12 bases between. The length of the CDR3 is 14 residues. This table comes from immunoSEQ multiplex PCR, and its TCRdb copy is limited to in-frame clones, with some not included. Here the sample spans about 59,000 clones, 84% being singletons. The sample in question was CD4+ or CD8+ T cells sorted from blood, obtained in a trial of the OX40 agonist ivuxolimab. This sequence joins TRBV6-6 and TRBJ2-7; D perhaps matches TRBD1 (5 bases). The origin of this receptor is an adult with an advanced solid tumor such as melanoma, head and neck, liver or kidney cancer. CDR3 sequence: CASSPTVYSYEQYF. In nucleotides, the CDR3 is TGTGCCAGCAGCCCGACAGTCTACTCCTACGAGCAGTACTTC.